These 20 T cell receptor beta chains share one sample of origin, sequenced in a study of cytomegalovirus exposure and HLA in healthy donors. With 60 Vbeta and 13 Jbeta primers, the PCR was carried out. The assay was immunoSEQ multiplex PCR, and TCRdb's table has in-frame clones only and misses some. The sample lists under 90,000 clones; 74% were seen once. The sequenced sample was PBMCs. These receptors all stem from a man aged 35-49 years in good health and CMV-seropositive.

This chain links TRBV5-1 with TRBJ1-2; 11 nucleotides match TRBD1. This CDR3 has 13 amino acids. Looked up from germline, CDR1 is SGHRS and CDR2 is YFSETQ. With 4 bases clipped from V and 7 bases from J, the junction kept 3 bases outside the gene matches. The CDR3, as DNA: TGCGCCAGCAGCGGACAGGGGGCGGTTGGCTACACCTTC. Protein sequence: CASSGQGAVGYTF.

V usage is TRBV7-9 and J usage is TRBJ1-2, with 9 positions matching TRBD1. The CDR3 contains 15 residues. Losses at the gene ends were 4 bases for V and 8 bases for J; bases not matched to a gene: 11. The V gene's germline CDR1 is SEHNR and CDR2 FQNEAQ (reference sequence). CDR3 nucleotides: TGTGCCAGCAGCTCGGGGGACAGGGCAGGCTACGGCTACACCTTC. It is translated as CASSSGDRAGYGYTF.

V gene TRBV9 combines with J gene TRBJ2-5, with D possibly being TRBD1 (6 bases). Germline-derived CDR1 and CDR2 are SGDLS and YYNGEE. The CDR3 contains 14 residues. V lost 0 bases and J 11 bases, leaving 17 bases between the germline ends. CDR3 DNA: TGTGCCAGCAGCGTAGATCTGGGGGCGGAGGAGCAGTACTTC. This codes for CASSVDLGAEEQYF. Full variable domain (rest looked up from reference TRBV9 and TRBJ2-5): DSGVTQTPKHLITATGQRVTLRCSPRSGDLSVYWYQQSLDQGLQFLIQYYNGEERAKGNILERFSAQQFPDLHSELNLSSLELGDSALYFCASSVDLGAEEQYFGPGTRLLVL.

The chain couples TRBV10-3 to TRBJ2-3; the D is unclear. Looked up from germline, CDR1 is ENHRY and CDR2 is SYGVKD. The CDR3 is 13 amino acids. The V and J ends lost 11 bases and 0 bases respectively, with 12 bases between them. The CDR3 DNA reads as TGTGCCTCACAGCAGCTTAGCACAGATACGCAGTATTTT. Protein product: CASQQLSTDTQYF.

This chain connects TRBV7-6 to TRBJ2-1; 8 bases fit TRBD1. This CDR3 is 15 amino acids long. Unmatched junction bases numbered 9, after V lost 5 bases and J lost 6 bases. CDR1 is SGHVS, CDR2 FNYEAQ, per germline. This chain's CDR3 is CASSPLGQVTNEQFF. CDR3 in DNA: TGTGCCAGCAGCCCGTTGGGACAGGTGACCAATGAGCAGTTCTTC. The entire variable domain, with the rest obtained from reference TRBV7-6 and TRBJ2-1, is as follows: GAGVSQSPRYKVTKRGQDVALRCDPISGHVSLYWYRQALGQGPEFLTYFNYEAQQDKSGLPNDRFSAERPEGSISTLTIQRTEQRDSAMYRCASSPLGQVTNEQFFGPGTRLTVL.

This chain links TRBV6-6 with TRBJ1-1; the match to TRBD1 covers 7 bases. After removal of 4 bases from V and 1 base from J, the junction contained 3 bases not matched to a gene. Per the germline V gene, CDR1 is MNHNY and CDR2 is SVGAGI (reference sequence). The length of the CDR3 is 14 residues. The CDR3 spells CASSSRQGNTEAFF. CDR3 DNA sequence: TGTGCCAGCAGTTCCCGACAGGGGAACACTGAAGCTTTCTTT.

In this sample, this clone turned up once. The chain joins TRBV30 to TRBJ1-1; TRBD1 is a possible D gene (5 bases). CDR3 size: 13 residues. V lost 3 bases and J 2 bases, leaving 10 bases between the germline ends. CDR1 is GTSNPN and CDR2 is SVGIG in the germline V gene (reference sequence). Here the CDR3 DNA reads TGTGCCTGGAGGGGGCGGAGTAACACTGAAGCTTTCTTT. Translating it yields CAWRGRSNTEAFF.

This chain joins TRBV9 and TRBJ2-3, with unresolved D. Trimming removed 0 bases from V and 5 bases from J, with 4 bases in between. Germline V gene data show CDR1 as SGDLS and CDR2 as YYNGEE. CDR3 length equals 12 residues. The CDR3 sequence is CASSVDLDTQYF. CDR3 DNA: TGTGCCAGCAGCGTAGATCTAGATACGCAGTATTTT.

The J gene is TRBJ2-2, the V gene TRBV5-5; D remains ambiguous. CDR3 length: 16 amino acids. The germline CDR1 and CDR2 sequences are SGHKS and YYEKEE (reference sequence). V was pared by 0 bases and J by 5 bases, with 14 bases between. In DNA, the CDR3 is TGTGCCAGCAGCTTGGGACTGGGTTTGAAAACCGGGGAGCTGTTTTTT. The encoded protein is CASSLGLGLKTGELFF.

The genes are TRBV30 and TRBJ1-3, with D possibly being TRBD1 (6 bases). From germline, CDR1 is GTSNPN and CDR2 SVGIG (reference sequence). The CDR3 is 15 amino acids. The V and J ends lost 4 bases and 0 bases respectively, with 13 bases between them. The CDR3: CAWNWGHLSGNTIYF. The CDR3 bases are TGTGCCTGGAATTGGGGACATCTCTCTGGAAACACCATATATTTT.

The chain employs TRBV2 and TRBJ2-7; the D gene is possibly TRBD2 (6 bases). V gave up 6 bases and J gave up 2 bases, with 14 bases separating them. This CDR3 spans 14 amino acids. Germline lookup yields CDR1 SNHLY and CDR2 FYNNEI. DNA of the CDR3: TGTGCCAGCAGATCCGGGACTGGGACCTACGAGCAGTACTTC. Translation: CASRSGTGTYEQYF.

This clone showed up just a few times. The rearrangement uses TRBV29-1 and TRBJ2-3, with D possibly TRBD2 on 6 matching bases. The CDR3 covers 13 residues. The V and J ends lost 3 bases and 6 bases respectively, with 13 bases between them. Germline CDR1 reads SQVTM; CDR2 reads ANQGSEA. CDR3: CSVDWGLKDTQYF. The CDR3 region has the DNA TGCAGCGTTGATTGGGGACTCAAGGATACGCAGTATTTT.

DNA of the CDR3: TGTGCCAGCAGTGAAGGTCGGGCCGGGGAGCTGTTTTTT. Translated: CASSEGRAGELFF. The chain combines TRBV2 with TRBJ2-2; no definite D call. This CDR3 comprises 13 residues. Germline CDR1 SNHLY, CDR2 FYNNEI. V dropped 1 base and J dropped 6 bases, with 6 bases sitting between them.

This chain uses TRBV5-1 with TRBJ2-5; 16 bases are shared with TRBD2. V lost 3 bases and J lost 3; bases outside the gene matches: 17. This CDR3 is 21 amino acids long. Germline assignment: CDR1 SGHRS and CDR2 YFSETQ. The CDR3 loop is CASSWPGTSGRALVPKETQYF. CDR3 bases: TGCGCCAGCAGCTGGCCCGGGACTAGCGGGAGGGCCTTAGTCCCGAAAGAGACCCAGTACTTC.

The chain combines TRBV12-2 with TRBJ2-6; the table's D call TRBD2 went unverified against the DNA. TRBV12-2 is given as a pseudogene. The CDR3 runs 19 residues. The CDR3 loop is CASRLAGSQDCSGANVLTF. For the CDR3, the DNA is TGTGCAAGTCGCTTAGCGGGGAGCCAAGACTGCTCTGGGGCCAACGTCCTGACTTTC.

The V and J genes are TRBV5-4 and TRBJ2-7, with TRBD2 as a possible D gene (5 bases). The CDR3 covers 14 residues. Germline-derived CDR1 and CDR2 are SGHNT and YYREEE (reference sequence). Trimming left V 0 bases short and J 6 bases short, with 13 bases between. CDR3 DNA sequence: TGTGCCAGCAGCTTGGACGCCCAAGGAGGCGAGCAGTACTTC. Encoded protein: CASSLDAQGGEQYF.

The CDR3 nucleotides read TGTGCCAGCATCGATGCCGGCAGGGGAGCTGAAGCTTTCTTT. This codes for CASIDAGRGAEAFF. The chain carries TRBV6-6 and TRBJ1-1; D perhaps matches TRBD1 (6 bases). Trimming took off 7 bases at V and 6 bases at J, with 18 bases between the two ends. Germline loops: CDR1 MNHNY, CDR2 SVGAGI (reference sequence). The CDR3 runs 14 residues.

The chain couples TRBV19 to TRBJ1-1; D not certain. V was trimmed by 5 bases and J by 5 bases, leaving 15 bases between them. The CDR3 contains 14 residues. Germline V gene data show CDR1 as LNHDA and CDR2 as SQIVND (reference sequence). CDR3 amino acids: CASSVSPGRTEAFF. In DNA, the CDR3 is TGTGCCAGTAGTGTCTCCCCGGGTAGGACTGAAGCTTTCTTT.

This clone has only a few counts. The chain joins TRBV7-8 to TRBJ2-5; 8 nucleotides align to TRBD2. CDR1 and CDR2 (germline): SGHVS, FQNEAQ. V was clipped by 2 bases and J by 5 bases; unmatched bases: 7. The CDR3 runs 15 residues. CDR3 loop: CASSLRGGAGETQYF. The DNA of the CDR3 is TGTGCCAGCAGCTTACGGGGGGGCGCAGGGGAGACCCAGTACTTC.

V usage is TRBV7-9 and J usage is TRBJ2-7, with 8 bases lining up with TRBD2. Germline loops: CDR1 SEHNR, CDR2 FQNEAQ (reference sequence). V trimming: 5 bases; J trimming: 5 bases; junction bases outside the gene matches: 11. This CDR3 spans 15 amino acids. The DNA for the CDR3 is TGTGCCAGCAGCCCCCAGGGCGGGGGGCGTCACGAGCAGTACTTC. It codes for CASSPQGGGRHEQYF.